This T cell receptor (beta chain) was recovered during a study of shared clonotypes between healthy human individuals (TCRdb year 2020). Concerning the study at large: The cohort included three men and a couple of women between 18 and 49 years of age. For each donor, three plates each were used for CD4 naive and CD4 memory, two plates were used for CD8 naive, and one plate was used for CD8 memory. Blood TCR repertoires of about five healthy adults were deeply sequenced to estimate repertoire size and the extent of clonotype sharing between individuals. To increase sequencing depth and limit assay-specific biases, different laboratories used diverse techniques to prepare libraries and sequence TCR repertoires. Leukapheresis yielded between about 0.9 and 9 billion PBMCs per donor.

The donors were healthy, HIV-negative adults who had no recently reported acute infections or vaccinations. Only Caucasian adults living in Nashville, Tennessee, USA were represented among the donors. Magnetic negative selection was used to enrich CD4+ T cells, after which naive cells were positively selected on CD45RA and the negative fraction became the memory subset. After blood collection by leukapheresis, PBMCs were isolated using Ficoll-Histopaque density gradient centrifugation and then cryopreserved in the vapor phase of liquid nitrogen. Analytical flow cytometry was used to check the purity and quantity of every magnetically sorted T cell population. Genomic DNA was isolated from each sorted fraction and quantified by UV absorbance on a Nanodrop 2000c. Using the deep immunoSEQ assay, multiplex PCR amplified TCR CDR3 regions from genomic DNA. Genomic DNA extracted from each cell subset was distributed evenly over all wells of several immunoSEQ 96-well plates, and each plate served as one replicate. For sorted subsets, approximately 210 ng genomic DNA, equal to 25,000 to 35,000 T cell genomes, was loaded into each replicate PCR. Purified libraries were measured with a Qubit 3.0 fluorometer, size-checked on a Bioanalyzer 2100, and measured again with the KAPA Library Quantification kit. Every immunoSEQ 96-well plate was sequenced on a separate single-read 150-cycle Illumina NextSeq 550 flow cell. In the authors' own workflow: The immunoSEQ output contained only junctional sequences without quality scores, so filtering could not match that applied to full-length reads. Sequences were annotated with PyIR, a Python wrapper for IgBLAST v1.9, and V/J genes and CDR3 were assigned using IMGT germline references. Reads were removed for weak V/J assignments (E-value above 1e-6), missing CDR3, stop codons, out-of-frame junctions, or ambiguous translated residues. V3J clonotypes were defined as sequences sharing an identical inferred V gene, J gene, and CDR3 amino acid sequence. Percentage overlap between repertoires was computed as shared unique clonotypes divided by the size of the smaller repertoire. RTK rarefaction, the Chao1 estimator, and Recon v2.1 estimates of unobserved clonotypes were used to assess repertoire richness. Generation probabilities for all TCRbeta clonotypes obtained by the gDNA method from a handful of donors were computed using OLGA. Held by TCRdb, this immuneACCESS table contains in-frame sequences only and omits some clones. Under half of the omission traces to an unresolved V gene where checked; the cause of the rest is unknown. V and J calls and clone size are given by that table; D and trimming were obtained from the DNA. In all, the sample holds roughly 2,300,000 clones, and 85% to 95% of those were seen once. The biggest ten clones account for more than 0.35% of the sample.

This clone was seen a single time. Its antigen specificity is not known. No clone much larger than this one lies a single base away; base qualities are absent. General findings and caveats noted by the study authors: Based on pairwise subsampling, the degree of clonotype sharing among donors was expected to be affected by sequencing depth. Estimated clonotype richness was generally larger for naive than for memory subsets. Because the study included only a small number of donors, the genetic and exposure-history diversity represented was limited. Sampling was restricted to blood, and TCR repertoires in tissue are likely to differ from TCR repertoires in blood. Even with the large sequencing depth, rarefaction of the sorted-subset datasets indicated that sequencing was incomplete. Clonotypes shared by all four sorted-subset donors showed higher generation probabilities than non-shared clonotypes. Sharing across a few donors was observed for about 5% of naive CD4, 3.5% of naive CD8, about 2.3% of memory CD4, and roughly 0.4% of memory CD8 clonotypes.

The CDR3 covers 16 residues, taking in both the cysteine and the phenylalanine. The only DNA kept is the CDR3, 48 bases in frame from the first base. Relative to germline, V is 0 bases shorter and J is 4 bases shorter, with 15 bases between their ends. CDR1 and CDR2 are drawn from the germline V gene: SGHRS, YFSETQ. Sequenced input: naive CD4+ T cells from PBMCs. Per the publication, the cell subset or site label means: CD45RA+ positively selected. The clonotype originates from a man in his late teens or twenties in good health. Some clones in this sample may be carry-over from other donors' samples. This receptor chain uses TRBV5-1 and TRBJ2-3, with TRBD2 perhaps the D gene, on 6 matching bases. CDR3 protein: CASSLGGGVRADTQYF. The nucleotides are TGCGCCAGCAGCTTGGGCGGAGGGGTCCGTGCAGATACGCAGTATTTT.